This TCR beta chain comes out of a study of blood T cell repertoires in COVID-19. Study context: Samples came from the United States, Italy and Spain, spanning acute and convalescent COVID-19. PBMCs, B-cell-depleted T cells, or T cells were the source of the cDNA or gDNA that made up the material.

Losses at the gene ends were 2 bases for V and 3 bases for J; bases not matched to a gene: 5. The CDR3 spans 15 residues. Germline V lookup: CDR1 SGHRS, CDR2 YFSETQ. Original processing notes: Estimation of nucleated cell counts relied on the amplification of reference gene primers. Measured with immunoSEQ multiplex PCR; TCRdb has only the in-frame clones, and not every one. From that table come the V and J calls and clone size; the DNA was used to work out D and trimming. The sample holds over 15,000 clones, 80% to 90% seen once. The receptor's source is a man older than 75 with acute or convalescent COVID-19. Sequencing input: peripheral blood. The V call is TRBV5-1, the J call TRBJ2-7, with TRBD2 identical over 10 bases. The CDR3 bases are TGCGCCAGCAGCTTAATAACTAGCGGGAACTACGAGCAGTACTTC. Protein product: CASSLITSGNYEQYF.